This paragraph covers one T cell receptor beta chain sequence. What it recognizes is unknown. Amplification by 5'RACE using constant-segment primers produced TCR alpha and TCR beta cDNA libraries that carried sample barcodes and UMIs. MiXCR, run by TCRdb on the 5' RACE reads, gives a single entry per CDR3 protein. The sample includes 350,000 or so distinct CDR3 sequences, 13% of them seen just once. CDR3 length: 16 amino acids. Looked up from germline, CDR1 is SGHVS and CDR2 is FNYEAQ. The trim removed 5 bases at V and 1 base at J, leaving 8 bases unmatched. These data originate in a study of T-cell memory formation after mild COVID-19. Study-wide context: TCR clusters mostly belonged to single donors. Findings and caveats of the study: Contracting CD8+ clones were enriched in EMRA, CD4+ mainly in CM and EM. Some clones that responded were present in memory (sampled pre-infection), which suggests cross-reactive memory joined.

The TCR was taken from a man younger than 35 who had mild COVID-19 (a few samples of this study predate the infection). Cell type and time point are not known. Source material: PBMCs or a T cell subset sorted from them (not recorded which). The chain couples TRBV7-6 to TRBJ2-3; 8 positions agree with TRBD2. As DNA, the CDR3 is TGTGCCAGCAGCACGGGACTAGGGGGAGGCACAGATACGCAGTATTTT. Amino acid sequence: CASSTGLGGGTDTQYF.